These T cell receptor beta chains were read from a single sample in a study of a mutant IDH1 vaccine in newly diagnosed glioma. For these receptors, no antigen is known. Only in-frame clones appear in the TCRdb table, and some are missing; sequencing was by immunoSEQ multiplex PCR. The table records about 28,000 clones, approximately 88% of them present only once. This specimen consisted of PBMCs, obtained from a glioma patient whose treatment included an IDH1 peptide vaccine. Receptor source: a man aged 18 to 30 with glioma. CDR3s include the opening cysteine and the closing phenylalanine or tryptophan. Fields, in order: CDR3 DNA, CDR3 protein, V gene, clone size, J gene, D gene. A D gene is named only where the DNA matches it firmly. The size of a clone is reported for some rows only, either as once, few or many, or as a class for expanded clones.

TGTGCCAGCAGTGGGGCAGCCTGGGAGGGGGGCTACACCTTC | CASSGAAWEGGYTF | TRBV6-1 | - | TRBJ1-2 | -
TGTGCTAGCAGCCCCGGGACAGGTACCGGGGAGCTGTTTTTT | CASSPGTGTGELFF | TRBV7-7 | - | TRBJ2-2 | TRBD1
TGTGCCTGCGGGACAGCAAGCTCCTATAATTCACCCCTCCACTTT | CACGTASSYNSPLHF | TRBV30 | once | TRBJ1-6 | TRBD1
TGTGCCAGCAGCCTACAGATAATGAACACTGAAGCTTTCTTT | CASSLQIMNTEAFF | TRBV5-6 | - | TRBJ1-1 | -
TGTGCCAGTGAGGGGCAGAACACTGAAGCTTTCTTT | CASEGQNTEAFF | TRBV19 | - | TRBJ1-1 | -
TGTGCCAGCAGCACGGGGACAGGGAATGAAAAACTGTTTTTT | CASSTGTGNEKLFF | TRBV7-6 | few | TRBJ1-4 | TRBD1
TGCGCCAGCAGTGACAGGGGCCTACGGACTGAAGCTTTCTTT | CASSDRGLRTEAFF | TRBV10-2 | - | TRBJ1-1 | -
TGTGCCAGCAGCTTAGTCCGGAACACTGAAGCTTTCTTT | CASSLVRNTEAFF | TRBV13 | - | TRBJ1-1 | -
TGTGCCAGCAGCTTGGGACAGTATCAGCCCCAGCATTTT | CASSLGQYQPQHF | TRBV7-8 | - | TRBJ1-5 | TRBD1
TGTGCCAGTCGGGCGGGACAGGGGTATGAAAAACTGTTTTTT | CASRAGQGYEKLFF | TRBV6-5 | - | TRBJ1-4 | TRBD1
TGTGCCAGCAGCCGGGACAGGCTGAACACTGAAGCTTTCTTT | CASSRDRLNTEAFF | TRBV5-6 | - | TRBJ1-1 | TRBD1
TGTGCCAGCAGCTCGCGGGGGCCTAGCTCTGGAAACACCATATATTTT | CASSSRGPSSGNTIYF | TRBV7-2 | - | TRBJ1-3 | -
TGTGCCAGCACCAAGGAGATGAACTATGGCTACACCTTC | CASTKEMNYGYTF | TRBV6-1 | - | TRBJ1-2 | -
TGCGCCAGCAGCTTGGGTGATCGAGGACCCCTCCACTTT | CASSLGDRGPLHF | TRBV5-1 | - | TRBJ1-6 | -
TGTGCCAGCAGCTTGCCAGGGGGCCGGGAGACCCAGTACTTC | CASSLPGGRETQYF | TRBV5-4 | - | TRBJ2-5 | TRBD1
TGTGCCAGTAGCGGGACAAGAAATGAAAAACTGTTTTTT | CASSGTRNEKLFF | TRBV19 | - | TRBJ1-4 | -
TGTGCCAGCTCAGACCACTACGAGCAGTACTTC | CASSDHYEQYF | TRBV18 | - | TRBJ2-7 | -
TGTGCCAGCAGTGATTACCAGGGATTTAATGAAAAACTGTTTTTT | CASSDYQGFNEKLFF | TRBV25-1 | - | TRBJ1-4 | -
TGCAGCGTTGAAAACGGGGGAGGGGACGAGCAGTACTTC | CSVENGGGDEQYF | TRBV29-1 | - | TRBJ2-7 | TRBD2
TGTGCCAGCAGCCAAGGCAGGGGGGATGAGCAGTTCTTC | CASSQGRGDEQFF | TRBV4-2 | - | TRBJ2-1 | -
TGCGCCAGCAGCCAAGAATCGGGAAATCAGCCCCAGCATTTT | CASSQESGNQPQHF | TRBV4-3 | - | TRBJ1-5 | -
TGTGCCAGCAGTGACTCGGGAGGGAGAGGCTACAATGAGCAGTTCTTC | CASSDSGGRGYNEQFF | TRBV6-4 | - | TRBJ2-1 | TRBD2
TGCGCCAGCAGCTTGGACGGACAAGAGACCCAGTACTTC | CASSLDGQETQYF | TRBV5-1 | - | TRBJ2-5 | -
TGTGCCAGCAGTGAGGGCGCAGATACGCAGTATTTT | CASSEGADTQYF | TRBV2 | - | TRBJ2-3 | -
TGTGCCTGGAGGGACAGAATTAGCAATCAGCCCCAGCATTTT | CAWRDRISNQPQHF | TRBV30 | - | TRBJ1-5 | -
TGTGCCTGGTCACAGGGGGCACGGGGCTACACCTTC | CAWSQGARGYTF | TRBV30 | - | TRBJ1-2 | TRBD1